The 21 T cell receptor beta chains given below trace back to one sample, sequenced in a study of human T cells and chemical hapten exposure. Via MiXCR, TCRdb re-called the RACE reads, giving one row per CDR3 protein. The sample includes some 50,000 distinct CDR3 sequences, roughly a tenth seen only once; the top ten take roughly 14%. The time point here: patch test 1, 2 weeks after DPC sensitization. Treatment indicated: therapeutic diphenylcyclopropenone sensitization with weekly scalp DPC. The input for sequencing was whole blood, taken in connection with sensitization to the hapten diphenylcyclopropenone (DPC). These TCRs come from a woman in her thirties or forties with alopecia areata. Some clones in this sample may be carry-over from other donors' samples.

This clonotype was picked up many times. The V call is TRBV6-2 or TRBV6-3, the J call TRBJ2-7, with 15 bases lining up with TRBD2. The germline V gene encodes CDR1 MNHEY and CDR2 SVGEGT. V was pared by 8 bases and J by 0 bases, with 11 bases of the junction left unmatched. The CDR3 is 18 residues long. The CDR3 reads CASAPLGLAGGSSYEQYF. The CDR3 nucleotides read TGTGCCAGCGCTCCGTTGGGACTAGCGGGAGGAAGCTCCTACGAGCAGTACTTC.

The table lists this clonotype with many counts. The chain carries TRBV5-8 and TRBJ2-4; D uncertain. Germline assignment: CDR1 SGHTS and CDR2 YDEGEE. Trimming took off 1 base at V and 3 bases at J, with 2 bases between the two ends. The CDR3 spans 12 residues. CDR3 region: CASSLRKNIQYF. The CDR3 region has the DNA TGTGCCAGCAGCTTGCGCAAAAACATTCAGTACTTC.

This clonotype was counted ten times or more. The chain joins TRBV7-3 to TRBJ2-1; perhaps TRBD2 as D (5 bases). The germline CDR1 and CDR2 sequences are SGHTA and FQGTGA. V gave up 5 bases and J gave up 8 bases, with 25 bases separating them. This CDR3 has 17 residues. CDR3 sequence (DNA): TGTGCCAGCAGCCCCCACCGACCGGGCGACGGGGTGGATGAGCAGTTCTTC. It yields the protein CASSPHRPGDGVDEQFF.

This clonotype was seen repeatedly, ten times or more. The V and J genes are TRBV5-1 and TRBJ1-5; D perhaps matches TRBD1 (6 bases). The length of the CDR3 is 14 residues. CDR1 and CDR2 (germline): SGHRS, YFSETQ. V lost 0 bases and J 7 bases, leaving 11 bases between the germline ends. The CDR3 is CASSLGQGKQPQHF. Here the CDR3 DNA reads TGCGCCAGCAGCTTGGGGCAGGGGAAGCAGCCCCAGCATTTT.

The rearrangement links TRBV7-8 to TRBJ1-4; TRBD1 agrees at 7 bases. This CDR3 region has 15 residues. Losses at the gene ends were 6 bases for V and 5 bases for J; bases not matched to a gene: 9. Germline CDR1 is SGHVS and CDR2 is FQNEAQ. This chain's CDR3 is CASRPTGPLNEKLFF. In DNA form, the CDR3 reads TGTGCCAGCAGGCCGACAGGGCCCTTGAATGAAAAACTGTTTTTT.

This clonotype was detected ten times or more. The J gene is TRBJ2-5, the V gene TRBV9; possible D gene TRBD1, 5 bases. The ends were cut back, 3 bases at V and 5 bases at J, with 17 bases in the middle. The CDR3 loop spans 15 amino acids. Germline V gene data show CDR1 as SGDLS and CDR2 as YYNGEE. CDR3 coding DNA: TGTGCCAGCAGCGAACGACAGCACCTCCAGGAGACCCAGTACTTC. Translated, it gives CASSERQHLQETQYF.

This clonotype has a count of ten or more. V usage is TRBV6-1 and J usage is TRBJ2-1, with 7 bases identical to TRBD2. Germline V CDR1 and CDR2: MNHNS, SASEGT. V trimming: 1 base; J trimming: 3 bases; junction bases outside the gene matches: 0. The CDR3 extends over 14 amino acids. The CDR3 DNA reads as TGTGCCAGCAGTGAAGGGACTAGCTACAATGAGCAGTTCTTC. Amino acid sequence: CASSEGTSYNEQFF.

In the case of this clonotype: Possible read error: a much larger clone is one base away. In DNA, the CDR3 is TGTGCCAACAACCCCGGGACGGACCTCGGGGAGCAGTACTTC. Translating gives CANNPGTDLGEQYF. The rearrangement joins TRBV6-1 to TRBJ2-7, with D perhaps assigned TRBD1 or TRBD2 (5 bases each). CDR3 length: 14 residues. From germline, CDR1 is MNHNS and CDR2 SASEGT. Between the trimmed V and J ends, which lost 10 bases and 7 bases, there was a span of 23 bases.

This clonotype was counted ten times or more. V is TRBV20-1 and J is TRBJ1-2, with D perhaps TRBD1 (6 bases). The germline V gene encodes CDR1 DFQATT and CDR2 SNEGSKA (reference sequence). CDR3 length equals 11 residues. Trimming left V 6 bases short and J 3 bases short, with 8 bases between. CDR3 nucleotide sequence: TGCAGTGCGTACAGGGACTATGGCTACACCTTC. This translates into CSAYRDYGYTF.

This chain connects TRBV18 to TRBJ2-7, with no clear D. There are 12 residues in the CDR3. CDR1 is KGHSH and CDR2 is LQKENI in the germline V gene. Trimming removed 2 bases from V and 7 bases from J, with 9 bases in between. The CDR3 region is CASSPNLWEQYF. CDR3 in DNA: TGTGCCAGCTCACCAAACCTATGGGAGCAGTACTTC.

This clonotype appeared many times. The gene calls are TRBV20-1 and TRBJ1-2; D is unresolved. The length of the CDR3 is 15 residues. V lost 3 bases, J lost 6 bases, and 20 bases lay in between. Germline CDR1 and CDR2: DFQATT and SNEGSKA (reference sequence). The DNA for the CDR3 is TGCAGTGCTAGGGTGGTTGACCGTATCGCTCATGGCTACACCTTC. Residues: CSARVVDRIAHGYTF.

The genes are TRBV9 and TRBJ2-3; 15 bases match TRBD2. CDR3 length equals 17 residues. CDR1 SGDLS and CDR2 YYNGEE come from the germline V gene. The V gene end was trimmed by 3 bases and the J gene end by 4 bases; junction bases not matched to a gene: 6. The CDR3 loop is CASSAGLAGGQSDTQYF. The CDR3 nucleotides are TGTGCCAGCAGCGCCGGACTAGCGGGGGGGCAATCAGATACGCAGTATTTT.

This clonotype was recorded many times. The chain combines TRBV7-3 with TRBJ2-1, with 7 positions matching TRBD2. Per the germline V gene, CDR1 is SGHTA and CDR2 is FQGTGA. This CDR3 has 13 amino acids. Trimming at V came to 5 bases and at J to 7 bases, leaving 5 bases not matched to a gene. This chain's CDR3 is CASSGLGENEQFF. Here the CDR3 DNA reads TGTGCCAGCAGCGGACTAGGGGAGAATGAGCAGTTCTTC.

In DNA, the CDR3 is TGTGCCAGCGGCGAGCAGGGCGTAGGGTATGGCTACACCTTC. Translated: CASGEQGVGYGYTF. The chain couples TRBV6-4 to TRBJ1-2; the D gene is possibly TRBD1 (5 bases). There are 14 residues in the CDR3. Germline V CDR1 and CDR2: MRHNA, SNTAGT. V lost 8 bases and J 5 bases, leaving 18 bases between the germline ends.

The DNA of the CDR3 is TGTGCCAGCAGCTTAACAGGGGGTCAGCCCCAGCATTTT. It is translated as CASSLTGGQPQHF. This chain uses TRBV11-1 with TRBJ1-5, with 8 bases identical to TRBD1. The V and J ends lost 2 bases and 6 bases, in that order; junction bases with no gene match: 0. The CDR3 length is 13 residues. CDR1 SGHAT and CDR2 FQDESV come from the germline V gene (reference sequence).

This clonotype showed up just a few times. The CDR3 region has the DNA TGTGCCAGCAGTTTACGGACAGGGGTGGTTTCACCCCTCCACTTT. Its translation: CASSLRTGVVSPLHF. This rearrangement joins TRBV28 to TRBJ1-6, with TRBD1 identical over 9 bases. Germline lookup yields CDR1 MDHEN and CDR2 SYDVKM. With 2 bases clipped from V and 9 bases from J, the junction kept 5 bases outside the gene matches. The CDR3 loop spans 15 amino acids. The complete variable domain, with remaining parts taken from reference TRBV28 and TRBJ1-6, reads DVKVTQSSRYLVKRTGEKVFLECVQDMDHENMFWYRQDPGLGLRLIYFSYDVKMKEKGDIPEGYSVSREKKERFSLILESASTNQTSMYLCASSLRTGVVSPLHFGNGTRLTVT.

This clonotype was detected many times. This chain joins TRBV28 and TRBJ2-1; tentative D call: TRBD1 (5 bases). Looked up from germline, CDR1 is MDHEN and CDR2 is SYDVKM. Trimming cost V 2 bases and J 2 bases, with 13 bases left between them. This CDR3 is built from 16 residues. This chain's CDR3 is CASSLRGGGAYNEQFF. The DNA of the CDR3 is TGTGCCAGCAGTTTAAGGGGCGGTGGGGCCTACAATGAGCAGTTCTTC.

This clonotype was seen at least ten times. The rearrangement links TRBV14 to TRBJ1-2; no firm D call. V dropped 6 bases and J dropped 7 bases, with 9 bases sitting between them. The CDR3 length is 11 residues. CDR1 and CDR2 (germline): SGHDN, FVKESK. The CDR3 DNA reads as TGTGCCAGCAGTATAAGGGCTGGCTACACCTTC. Translated: CASSIRAGYTF.

The table lists this clonotype with many counts. This chain joins TRBV19 and TRBJ1-5; D uncertain. Trimming left V 3 bases short and J 0 bases short, with 15 bases between. CDR3 length: 17 amino acids. Germline CDR1 and CDR2: LNHDA and SQIVND (reference sequence). The CDR3: CASSMDLITDSNQPQHF. The CDR3 DNA reads as TGTGCCAGTAGTATGGATCTTATAACGGATAGCAATCAGCCCCAGCATTTT.

The chain is built from TRBV19 and TRBJ2-1; perhaps TRBD1 as D (6 bases). The V gene lost 4 bases and the J gene lost 4 bases, with 14 bases spanning the gap. Germline lookup yields CDR1 LNHDA and CDR2 SQIVND (reference sequence). The CDR3 totals 15 residues. The CDR3 DNA is TGTGCCAGTAGTAAGACAGGCCCCCTTTACAATGAGCAGTTCTTC. Encoded protein: CASSKTGPLYNEQFF.

The sample holds a few counts of this clonotype. The rearrangement uses TRBV9 and TRBJ2-7, with a weak D call TRBD1 (5 bases). The CDR3 length is 15 residues. Germline V gene sequence: CDR1 SGDLS, CDR2 YYNGEE. V was pared by 4 bases and J by 0 bases, with 14 bases between. DNA of the CDR3: TGTGCCAGCAGCTGGGGCCCAGATAACTCCTACGAGCAGTACTTC. Its protein product is CASSWGPDNSYEQYF.